This entry lists 5 T cell receptor beta chains sequenced from one sample in a study of T cells in Graves' hyperthyroidism and ophthalmopathy. RNA transcripts served as the template for amplifying TCR beta CDR3 regions. The HTBI primer set served for first-round RT-PCR of the TCR CDR3. MiXCR was run by TCRdb on the multiplex PCR reads, yielding one entry per CDR3 protein. Here the sample spans approximately 600,000 distinct CDR3 sequences, about 20% being singletons. The material sequenced was blood. Receptors were obtained from a man younger than 40 with Graves' ophthalmopathy.

In this sample, this clonotype turned up many times. The chain employs TRBV5-1 and TRBJ2-7, with 10 positions matching TRBD2. The CDR3 is made up of 14 amino acids. Per the germline V gene, CDR1 is SGHRS and CDR2 is YFSETQ. V lost 2 bases, J lost 5 bases, and 4 bases stayed unmatched. Here the CDR3 reads CASSLTSGKNEQYF. The CDR3 DNA follows: TGCGCCAGCAGCTTAACTAGCGGGAAGAACGAGCAGTACTTC.

The chain links TRBV7-9 to TRBJ2-7, with D hard to call. V lost 1 base to trimming and J lost 4 bases, with 11 bases between them. The CDR3 length is 14 residues. The germline V gene encodes CDR1 SEHNR and CDR2 FQNEAQ (reference sequence). CDR3 sequence: CASSLVGISYEQYF. In DNA form, the CDR3 reads TGTGCCAGCAGCTTAGTGGGAATTTCGTACGAGCAGTACTTC.

This clonotype was counted ten times or more. This chain links TRBV3-1 with TRBJ1-1; 11 nucleotides match TRBD1. The CDR3 loop spans 14 amino acids. The ends lost 3 bases at V and 3 bases at J; junction bases unmatched: 0. Germline CDR1 and CDR2: LGHDT and YNNKEL (reference sequence). CDR3 nucleotides: TGTGCCAGCAGCCAGGGACAGGGGGACACTGAAGCTTTCTTT. Residues: CASSQGQGDTEAFF.

At least ten counts were recorded for this clonotype. The rearrangement uses TRBV30 and TRBJ1-2, with 7 bases matching TRBD1. Trimming took 2 bases from V and 7 from J; bases not matched to a gene: 10. The CDR3 consists of 14 residues. Per germline, CDR1 GTSNPN and CDR2 SVGIG (reference sequence). CDR3 amino acids: CAWSPTGVISGYTF. DNA of the CDR3: TGTGCCTGGAGTCCTACAGGGGTGATAAGTGGCTACACCTTC.

This clonotype was observed many times. The chain has TRBV12-3 or TRBV12-4 and TRBJ2-3, with 10 bases lining up with TRBD1. There are 17 residues in the CDR3. The trim removed 4 bases at V and 6 bases at J, leaving 13 bases unmatched. The CDR3, as DNA: TGTGCCAGCAGTTCTACTCCCGGGACAGGGGTCTTTGATACGCAGTATTTT. It codes for CASSSTPGTGVFDTQYF.